The clone carrying this T cell receptor beta chain showed up many times. The target antigen is unknown. The TCR beta CDR3 regions underwent amplification using RNA transcripts as the source. The primer set for the first-round RT-PCR of the TCR CDR3 was HTBI. TCRdb re-called the multiplex PCR reads with MiXCR, one entry per CDR3 protein. The profile covers nearly 600,000 distinct CDR3 sequences, with approximately 15% appearing a single time and 5.5% to 7.5% taken by the ten largest. The sample is drawn from a study of T cells in Graves' hyperthyroidism and ophthalmopathy. Between the trimmed V and J ends, which lost 1 base and 7 bases, there was a span of 7 bases. The CDR3 sequence is 12 residues long. Germline CDR1 and CDR2: DFQATT and SNEGSKA (reference sequence). Study results and caveats: Ophthalmopathy, which appeared later, was predicted by the model a median roughly 6.4 months before onset. Blood shared most expanded thyroid clonotypes above 0.001.

Sequencing was done on a sample of blood. The chain carries TRBV20-1 and TRBJ2-2, with D perhaps TRBD1 (6 bases). The sequence derives from a woman in her 30s with Graves' hyperthyroidism that later progressed to Graves' ophthalmopathy. For the CDR3, the DNA is TGCAGTGCTAGAGGCAGGGGCGGGGAGCTGTTTTTT. Amino acids: CSARGRGGELFF.